What follows describes a single T cell receptor beta chain. TCRdb reprocessed the 5' RACE reads; each CDR3 protein has one entry and no DNA is given. The sample holds under 200,000 distinct CDR3 sequences. The CDR3 is 16 residues long. CDR1 and CDR2 from the germline V gene are SGHRS and YFSETQ. These data originate in a study of monozygotic twins with inflammatory bowel disease. This TCR derives from a human donor with ulcerative colitis or Crohn's disease, or a healthy co-twin of an affected twin (not recorded which). The sample consisted of blood. The V and J genes are TRBV5-1 and TRBJ2-2; TCRdb reports TRBD1, a call that lacks DNA to check it against. The CDR3 sequence: CASTPLWGMNTGELFF.